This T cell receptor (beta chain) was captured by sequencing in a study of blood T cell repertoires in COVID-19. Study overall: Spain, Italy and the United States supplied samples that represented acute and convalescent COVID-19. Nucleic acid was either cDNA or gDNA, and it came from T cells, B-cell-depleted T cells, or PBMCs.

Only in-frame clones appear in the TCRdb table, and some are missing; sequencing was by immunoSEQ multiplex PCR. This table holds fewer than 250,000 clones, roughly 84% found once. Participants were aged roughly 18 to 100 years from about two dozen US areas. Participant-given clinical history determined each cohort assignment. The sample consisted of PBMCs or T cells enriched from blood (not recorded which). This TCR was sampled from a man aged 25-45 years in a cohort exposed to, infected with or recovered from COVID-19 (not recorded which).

The CDR3 sequence is CASSRQGAGETQYF. The CDR3 DNA is TGTGCCAGCAGCCGACAGGGGGCCGGAGAGACCCAGTACTTC. This chain uses TRBV7-3 with TRBJ2-5, with 10 bases identical to TRBD1. The CDR3 totals 14 residues. Germline CDR1 SGHTA, CDR2 FQGTGA. With V trimmed by 5 bases and J by 4 bases, 4 bases remained unmatched.